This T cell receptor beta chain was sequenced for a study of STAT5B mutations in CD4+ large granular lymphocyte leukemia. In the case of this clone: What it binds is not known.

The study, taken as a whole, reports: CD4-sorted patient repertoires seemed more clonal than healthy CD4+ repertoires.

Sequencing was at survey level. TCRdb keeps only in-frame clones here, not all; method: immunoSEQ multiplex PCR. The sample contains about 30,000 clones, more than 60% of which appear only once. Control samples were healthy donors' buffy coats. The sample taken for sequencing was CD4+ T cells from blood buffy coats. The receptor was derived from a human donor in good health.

The CDR3 bases are TGCGCCAGCAGCCTAACGGCCCCGGGACAGGGGGGTAATGAGCAGTTCTTC. Protein sequence: CASSLTAPGQGGNEQFF. The chain couples TRBV5-1 to TRBJ2-1, with TRBD1 matching over 11 bases. The germline V gene has CDR1 SGHRS and CDR2 YFSETQ. V trimming: 4 bases; J trimming: 7 bases; junction bases outside the gene matches: 13. CDR3 length equals 17 residues. Looking up the rest from reference TRBV5-1 and TRBJ2-1 gives the full variable domain: KAGVTQTPRYLIKTRGQQVTLSCSPISGHRSVSWYQQTPGQGLQFLFEYFSETQRNKGNFPGRFSGRQFSNSRSEMNVSTLELGDSALYLCASSLTAPGQGGNEQFFGPGTRLTVL.